This T cell receptor beta chain was identified in a study of OX40 agonist ivuxolimab in advanced cancers. Study-wide results and caveats: Among the lowest peripheral clonal expansion occurred in 0.1-3.0 mg/kg partial responders.

The assay was immunoSEQ multiplex PCR, and TCRdb's table has in-frame clones only and misses some. The table has roughly 92,000 clones, 84% seen once. The CDR3 covers 9 residues. Germline V gene lookup returns CDR1 DFQATT and CDR2 SNEGSKA (reference sequence). About this clone: Its antigen remains unidentified. Sequence at one end of the junction differs from germline and may be a read error.

This chain uses TRBV20-1 with TRBJ1-1; D is undetermined. The receptor comes from an adult with an advanced solid tumor such as melanoma, head and neck, liver or kidney cancer. The sample was CD4+ or CD8+ T cells sorted from blood, taken in a trial of the OX40 agonist ivuxolimab. The CDR3 sequence: CSAPQGPNF. As DNA, the CDR3 is TGCAGTGCCCCCCAAGGGCCGAACTTT.